This T cell receptor beta chain is from a study of blood T cells in healthy people across ages. Notes on the study in general: Long-lived donors carried more naive CD4+ cells and greater diversity than aged donors.

Per sample, extraction of total RNA gave at least 5 micrograms in every case. In regard to this clonotype: What it recognizes is unknown.

Primers used in a second PCR of roughly 6 to 12 cycles were a sample-barcoded 5' primer and a J-beta primer mix. Tagging of each cDNA molecule was performed by a template-switch adaptor with 12 random nucleotides. TCRdb passed the 5' RACE reads through MiXCR, listing each CDR3 protein once. The table lists approximately 960,000 distinct CDR3 sequences, about 29% of them singletons, with 10% to 13% in the top ten. Germline CDR1 LGHNA, CDR2 YSLEER. The CDR3 has 17 amino acids. V was trimmed by 3 bases and J by 2 bases, leaving 17 bases between them. This sample was shared with a second study, whose subject was T cells of mothers and their children.

What was sequenced was blood. The receptor was derived from a woman aged 40-49 years in good health. The V call is TRBV4-3, the J call TRBJ2-1; D is perhaps TRBD2 (5 bases). The CDR3, as DNA: TGCGCCAGCAGCCAGACCCCGGGGAGTGTCCCCTACAATGAGCAGTTCTTC. Translated, it gives CASSQTPGSVPYNEQFF.